The next 32 T cell receptor beta chains were all read from a single sample in a study of blood T cell repertoires in COVID-19. Libraries were prepared by immunoSEQ multiplex PCR; TCRdb keeps only in-frame clonotypes and omits some of them. Of around 190,000 clones detected, more than 75% appear once; the ten largest clones hold approximately 4.4%. The sequencing input was peripheral blood. The receptors originated from a human donor in a cohort sampled during active COVID-19.

Only one count was recorded for this clone. This chain joins TRBV11-2 and TRBJ1-1, with a weak D call TRBD1 (5 bases). Germline-derived CDR1 and CDR2 are SGHAT and FQNNGV. V dropped 6 bases and J dropped 8 bases, with 13 bases sitting between them. The CDR3 loop spans 12 amino acids. CDR3 DNA: TGTGCCAGCAGACCGGCAGGGATGGAAGCTTTCTTT. As protein: CASRPAGMEAFF.

The chain has TRBV6-5 and TRBJ2-1; 11 positions agree with TRBD2. J lost 9 bases, V lost 10 bases, and 14 bases had no gene match. CDR3 length: 15 residues. CDR1 is MNHEY and CDR2 is SVGAGI in the germline V gene. This chain's CDR3 is CATLTTSGARGEQFF. The CDR3 DNA is TGTGCCACCCTGACGACTAGCGGGGCTCGGGGTGAGCAGTTCTTC.

A single count supports this clone. The chain recombines TRBV15 with TRBJ2-3; D is uncertain. The CDR3 is 13 residues long. V was clipped by 5 bases and J by 4 bases, with 10 bases between them. Germline V gene lookup returns CDR1 LNHNV and CDR2 YYDKDF (reference sequence). DNA for the CDR3: TGTGCCACCAGCTCCATCCCGGCAGATACGCAGTATTTT. This translates into CATSSIPADTQYF.

The V and J genes are TRBV27 and TRBJ2-5; D possibly corresponds to TRBD2 (6 bases). CDR3 length: 15 amino acids. Germline V lookup: CDR1 MNHEY, CDR2 SMNVEV (reference sequence). Trimming removed 3 bases at V and 7 bases at J, with 18 bases between. DNA of the CDR3: TGTGCCAGCAGTTTGGGCCCAGTGGGCGGGGTGACCCAGTACTTC. Protein product: CASSLGPVGGVTQYF.

The gene calls are TRBV6-1 and TRBJ2-5, with 10 bases that match TRBD2. V was pared by 1 base and J by 1 base, with 3 bases of the junction left unmatched. Germline assignment: CDR1 MNHNS and CDR2 SASEGT. The CDR3 contains 16 residues. CDR3 in amino acids: CASSEDLAGVQETQYF. DNA of the CDR3: TGTGCCAGCAGTGAAGACCTAGCGGGAGTCCAAGAGACCCAGTACTTC.

The chain joins TRBV7-9 to TRBJ2-3, with 9 bases that match TRBD2. The CDR3 has 15 residues. Germline V gene lookup returns CDR1 SEHNR and CDR2 FQNEAQ (reference sequence). Trimming took 4 bases from V and 1 from J; bases not matched to a gene: 3. CDR3 in amino acids: CASSYLAGRTDTQYF. CDR3 coding DNA: TGTGCCAGCAGCTATCTAGCGGGGCGCACAGATACGCAGTATTTT.

The chain employs TRBV29-1 and TRBJ2-1; weak D call: TRBD1 (7 bases). CDR1 is SQVTM and CDR2 is ANQGSEA in the germline V gene. The germline V and J ends were trimmed by 2 bases and 4 bases, with 9 bases remaining between them. This CDR3 comprises 13 residues. CDR3: CSVEQGGYNEQFF. The DNA for the CDR3 is TGCAGCGTTGAACAGGGGGGATACAATGAGCAGTTCTTC.

The chain recombines TRBV20-1 with TRBJ1-2; no firm D call. The ends were cut back, 3 bases at V and 1 base at J, with 9 bases in the middle. Germline CDR1 DFQATT, CDR2 SNEGSKA (reference sequence). The CDR3 is 13 residues long. Here the CDR3 reads CSASDGVNYGYTF. CDR3 nucleotides: TGCAGTGCTAGTGACGGGGTTAACTATGGCTACACCTTC.

J is TRBJ2-5 and V is TRBV15; D remains ambiguous. This CDR3 is 14 amino acids long. Per the germline V gene, CDR1 is LNHNV and CDR2 is YYDKDF (reference sequence). Between the trimmed V and J ends, which lost 0 bases and 4 bases, there was a span of 9 bases. CDR3 nucleotides: TGTGCCACCAGCAGAGATATACTAATAGAGACCCAGTACTTC. It yields the protein CATSRDILIETQYF.

V usage is TRBV30 and J usage is TRBJ2-6; D not resolved. This CDR3 has 18 residues. V was cut by 2 bases and J by 0 bases, with 17 bases left in between. CDR1 and CDR2 from the germline V gene are GTSNPN and SVGIG (reference sequence). CDR3 sequence reads: CAWSPGLISDSGANVLTF. CDR3 bases: TGTGCCTGGAGTCCCGGATTAATCAGCGACTCTGGGGCCAACGTCCTGACTTTC.

The chain couples TRBV19 to TRBJ2-2, with no clear D. V was trimmed by 2 bases and J by 6 bases, leaving 7 bases between them. CDR1 and CDR2 (germline): LNHDA, SQIVND (reference sequence). The CDR3 is 13 amino acids. The chain's CDR3 is CASSIFPSGELFF. CDR3 coding DNA: TGTGCCAGTAGTATATTCCCATCCGGGGAGCTGTTTTTT.

As DNA, the CDR3 is TGTGCCAGCAGCCCCCGCGGACAGGGTGCCTACGAGCAGTACTTC. This gives the protein CASSPRGQGAYEQYF. The chain has TRBV7-6 and TRBJ2-7, with 8 bases lining up with TRBD1. CDR3 length: 15 residues. Germline lookup yields CDR1 SGHVS and CDR2 FNYEAQ. With V trimmed by 5 bases and J by 2 bases, 8 bases remained unmatched. The entire variable domain, with the rest obtained from reference TRBV7-6 and TRBJ2-7, is as follows: GAGVSQSPRYKVTKRGQDVALRCDPISGHVSLYWYRQALGQGPEFLTYFNYEAQQDKSGLPNDRFSAERPEGSISTLTIQRTEQRDSAMYRCASSPRGQGAYEQYFGPGTRLTVT.

This clone was seen more than once but under ten times. This chain connects TRBV28 to TRBJ2-1; D ambiguous. V lost 4 bases and J 4 bases, leaving 5 bases between the germline ends. Germline V gene data show CDR1 as MDHEN and CDR2 as SYDVKM. The length of the CDR3 is 12 residues. CDR3 sequence reads: CASSSTYNEQFF. CDR3 nucleotides: TGTGCCAGCAGTTCTACTTACAATGAGCAGTTCTTC.

This chain connects TRBV5-4 to TRBJ1-2; tentatively, D is TRBD1 (5 bases). This CDR3 is 14 amino acids long. V was pared by 3 bases and J by 8 bases, with 17 bases between. Germline lookup yields CDR1 SGHNT and CDR2 YYREEE (reference sequence). CDR3 sequence reads: CASSSPGGEGGYTF. Written as DNA, the CDR3 is TGTGCCAGCAGCTCCCCGGGGGGGGAGGGCGGCTACACCTTC.

The gene calls are TRBV10-2 and TRBJ2-7, with a weak D call TRBD1 (6 bases). Germline values: CDR1 WSHSY, CDR2 SAAADI. This CDR3 region has 14 residues. V was pared by 2 bases and J by 2 bases, with 10 bases between. The CDR3 spells CASSEVRGTYEQYF. The CDR3 DNA reads as TGCGCCAGCAGTGAGGTTAGGGGGACCTACGAGCAGTACTTC.

CDR3 region: CASSREGGGLSYEQYF. The CDR3 nucleotides read TGTGCCAGCAGCCGAGAGGGCGGGGGATTATCCTACGAGCAGTACTTC. The rearrangement joins TRBV5-4 to TRBJ2-7; TRBD2 matches 7 bases. The CDR3 is made up of 16 amino acids. The J segment lost 1 base and the V segment lost 4 bases, leaving 11 bases of the junction unmatched. Germline-derived CDR1 and CDR2 are SGHNT and YYREEE (reference sequence). Drawing the rest from reference TRBV5-4 and TRBJ2-7, the complete variable domain is ETGVTQSPTHLIKTRGQQVTLRCSSQSGHNTVSWYQQALGQGPQFIFQYYREEENGRGNFPPRFSGLQFPNYSSELNVNALELDDSALYLCASSREGGGLSYEQYFGPGTRLTVT.

This CDR3 reads CASRRDRGPYEQYF. CDR3 in DNA: TGCGCCAGCAGGCGAGACAGAGGACCTTACGAGCAGTACTTC. The chain has TRBV5-1 and TRBJ2-7; TRBD1 is a possible D gene (5 bases). Germline V gene sequence: CDR1 SGHRS, CDR2 YFSETQ. Trimming pared 5 bases from V and 4 bases from J, leaving 16 bases between. The CDR3 sequence is 14 residues long. The entire variable domain, with the rest obtained from reference TRBV5-1 and TRBJ2-7, is as follows: KAGVTQTPRYLIKTRGQQVTLSCSPISGHRSVSWYQQTPGQGLQFLFEYFSETQRNKGNFPGRFSGRQFSNSRSEMNVSTLELGDSALYLCASRRDRGPYEQYFGPGTRLTVT.

A note on this clone: Other nucleotide sequences in the sample specify the same CDR3. This chain uses TRBV18 with TRBJ2-2; tentatively, D is TRBD1 (6 bases). Germline CDR1 and CDR2: KGHSH and LQKENI. Trimming shortened V by 2 bases and J by 1 base, and 8 bases separated the two germline ends. CDR3 length: 15 amino acids. The DNA for the CDR3 is TGTGCCAGCTCACCAGGACAGAGGAACACCGGGGAGCTGTTTTTT. Its protein product is CASSPGQRNTGELFF.

The genes are TRBV4-1 and TRBJ2-3; D perhaps matches TRBD2 (6 bases). The CDR3 covers 15 residues. The germline V gene encodes CDR1 MGHRA and CDR2 YSYEKL. The ends were cut back, 1 base at V and 2 bases at J, with 10 bases in the middle. The CDR3 sequence is CASSQGGTFTDTQYF. In nucleotides, the CDR3 is TGCGCCAGCAGCCAAGGGGGGACTTTCACAGATACGCAGTATTTT.

The rearrangement joins TRBV3-1 (or the pseudogene TRBV3-2) to TRBJ1-2, with 9 positions matching TRBD1. V lost 4 bases and J lost 8; bases outside the gene matches: 14. The CDR3 sequence is 16 residues long. Germline CDR1 LGHDT, CDR2 YNNKEL (reference sequence). The CDR3 nucleotides are TGTGCCAGCAGCCCATTCCGGGACAGGGTTCGGGACGGCTACACCTTC. Protein: CASSPFRDRVRDGYTF.

The V call is TRBV19, the J call TRBJ2-7; TRBD2 aligns across 10 bases. CDR3 length: 16 residues. Germline CDR1 and CDR2: LNHDA and SQIVND (reference sequence). J was trimmed by 4 bases and V by 5 bases; bases with no gene match: 11. The CDR3 reads CASSPPGSSGGYEQYF. CDR3 sequence (DNA): TGTGCCAGTAGTCCCCCGGGGTCTAGCGGGGGTTACGAGCAGTACTTC.

The rearrangement links TRBV5-6 to TRBJ2-7; 7 bases match TRBD1. The V gene end was trimmed by 4 bases and the J gene end by 7 bases; junction bases not matched to a gene: 11. The CDR3 runs to 14 residues. Germline CDR1 and CDR2: SGHDT and YYEEEE. CDR3: CASSTTGTPWEQYF. The CDR3 bases are TGTGCCAGCAGCACGACAGGGACCCCCTGGGAGCAGTACTTC. The variable domain in full, with the rest retrieved from reference TRBV5-6 and TRBJ2-7, is DAGVTQSPTHLIKTRGQQVTLRCSPKSGHDTVSWYQQALGQGPQFIFQYYEEEERQRGNFPDRFSGHQFPNYSSELNVNALLLGDSALYLCASSTTGTPWEQYFGPGTRLTVT.

The chain is built from TRBV5-5 and TRBJ1-4, with D unclear. CDR3 size: 14 residues. The germline V gene encodes CDR1 SGHKS and CDR2 YYEKEE (reference sequence). The germline V and J ends were trimmed by 4 bases and 4 bases, with 11 bases remaining between them. The CDR3 spells CASSLSRGNEKLFF. DNA of the CDR3: TGTGCCAGCAGCCTAAGTCGGGGTAATGAAAAACTGTTTTTT.

This clone came up a few times. J is TRBJ1-2 and V is TRBV30, with 10 positions matching TRBD1. The CDR3 spans 14 residues. V dropped 3 bases and J dropped 6; count of bases not matched to a gene: 7. The germline gives CDR1 GTSNPN, CDR2 SVGIG (reference sequence). The CDR3 region is CAWRDRGLDNGYTF. DNA for the CDR3: TGTGCCTGGAGAGACAGGGGGCTAGATAATGGCTACACCTTC.

The rearrangement uses TRBV6-4 and TRBJ2-3; 7 bases line up with TRBD1. The CDR3 is 15 amino acids. J gave up 3 bases and V 5 bases, and 8 bases lay outside the gene matches. Germline V gives CDR1 MRHNA, CDR2 SNTAGT. The DNA for the CDR3 is TGTGCCAGCAGTCGACAGGGAATGGGGACAGATACGCAGTATTTT. Its translation is CASSRQGMGTDTQYF.

J is TRBJ2-7 and V is TRBV6-2 or TRBV6-3; TRBD1 is a possible D gene (6 bases). V gave up 6 bases and J gave up 4 bases, with 10 bases separating them. The CDR3 extends over 12 amino acids. Germline values: CDR1 MNHEY, CDR2 SVGEGT. CDR3 DNA: TGTGCCAGCAGCACACAGGGATACGAGCAGTACTTC. Its translation is CASSTQGYEQYF.

The V and J genes are TRBV6-6 and TRBJ1-4; the D gene is possibly TRBD1 (5 bases). The V end lost 2 bases, the J end lost 8 bases, and 18 bases lay between the germline ends. This CDR3 is 16 amino acids long. Looked up from germline, CDR1 is MNHNY and CDR2 is SVGAGI (reference sequence). The CDR3 bases are TGTGCCAGCAGTTACGGGGCGAGTTCTTCCCTCGAAAAACTGTTTTTT. The encoded protein is CASSYGASSSLEKLFF.

The CDR3 is CATSDRRGEGFDEQYF. The CDR3 DNA reads TGTGCCACCAGTGACCGCCGGGGGGAGGGTTTCGACGAGCAGTACTTC. The chain carries TRBV24-1 and TRBJ2-7; 7 bases line up with TRBD2. The CDR3 length is 16 residues. V was clipped by 4 bases and J by 5 bases; unmatched bases: 13. Germline-derived CDR1 and CDR2 are KGHDR and SFDVKD.

Only one count was recorded for this clone. The CDR3 region is CASRPDRSSYNEQFF. CDR3 in DNA: TGTGCCAGCAGACCCGACAGGAGCTCCTACAATGAGCAGTTCTTC. The chain uses TRBV6-5 and TRBJ2-1, with D possibly matching TRBD1 (6 bases). Germline loops: CDR1 MNHEY, CDR2 SVGAGI. CDR3 length: 15 residues. V was cut by 6 bases and J by 0 bases, with 12 bases left in between.

V is TRBV6-5 and J is TRBJ1-1; TRBD1 is a possible D gene (6 bases). This CDR3 is 15 amino acids long. Germline values: CDR1 MNHEY, CDR2 SVGAGI. V was shortened by 4 bases and J by 0 bases, with 12 bases between the two germline ends. Here the CDR3 DNA reads TGTGCCAGCAGTTTAAGTGGACAGATGAACACTGAAGCTTTCTTT. Translated, it gives CASSLSGQMNTEAFF.

V gene TRBV15 combines with J gene TRBJ2-3; 13 bases are shared with TRBD2. Trimming cost V 1 base and J 4 bases; bases outside gene matches: 2. Germline V gives CDR1 LNHNV, CDR2 YYDKDF (reference sequence). The CDR3 length is 16 residues. In nucleotides, the CDR3 is TGTGCCACCAGCAGAGGGACTAGCGGGAGATCAGATACGCAGTATTTT. The encoded protein is CATSRGTSGRSDTQYF.

V is TRBV6-2 or TRBV6-3 and J is TRBJ2-3; 7 nucleotides match TRBD2. V gave up 5 bases and J gave up 4 bases; unmatched junction bases: 15. The V gene's germline CDR1 is MNHEY and CDR2 SVGEGT. The CDR3 is made up of 17 amino acids. The CDR3 loop reads CASSPRKSGIGADTQYF. The CDR3 nucleotides read TGTGCCAGCAGTCCCCGGAAGAGCGGGATAGGGGCAGATACGCAGTATTTT.